The rows below give T cell receptor beta chains drawn from one sample of a study of cytomegalovirus exposure and HLA in healthy donors. Generated by immunoSEQ multiplex PCR, the TCRdb table keeps only in-frame clones and is missing some. Here the sample spans just over 150,000 clones, around 79% being singletons. Sequenced sample: PBMCs. The receptor set was obtained from a woman between 50 and 59 years old in good health and CMV-seropositive. CDR3s leave out the opening cysteine and the closing phenylalanine or tryptophan.

>TRBJ2-7|TRBV6-4|13
ASSGASGRNYEQY
>TRBJ2-3|TRBV4-1|11
ASSQDREGTQY
>TRBJ1-6|TRBV5-6|14
ASSPALRGGNSPLH
>TRBJ2-7|TRBV4-1|15
ASSPRLRAGGRNEQY
>TRBJ1-3|TRBV30|17
AWPGPGVRERGSGNTIY
>TRBJ2-1|TRBV4-1|12
ASSQEGRDNEQF
>TRBJ1-1|TRBV29-1|11
SAPGQGSTEAF
>TRBJ2-5|TRBV7-8|9
ASRREETQY
>TRBJ2-5|TRBV2|15
ASYGTGVLQDQETQY
>TRBJ2-3|TRBV7-9|16
ASSLALGLAGARDTQY
>TRBJ2-7|TRBV28|15
ASSLPRVSGDSYEQY
>TRBJ2-2|TRBV10-1|11
ASSERETGELF
>TRBJ2-5|TRBV2|17
ASSEAPTGVAGGRGTQY
>TRBJ2-7|TRBV5-5|13
ASSLRTGSLTEQY
>TRBJ1-4|TRBV19|14
ASSLGLTATNEKLF
>TRBJ2-2|TRBV7-6|14
ASSSDARGWTGELF
>TRBJ1-1|TRBV5-6|13
ASSLYRGVNTEAF
>TRBJ2-7|TRBV10-1|12
ASSDSLRGTGQY
>TRBJ1-2|TRBV6-1|13
ASSERGFTNYGYT
>TRBJ2-4|TRBV7-9|13
ASSLPGTGLNIQY
>TRBJ1-1|TRBV10-3|11
AISDRVNTEAF
>TRBJ2-1|TRBV9|19
ASSPNPHGTSGGATYNEQF
>TRBJ1-1|TRBV7-6|12
ASSLEETNTEAF
>TRBJ1-1|TRBV6-5|10
ASSLGQGEAF
>TRBJ1-2|TRBV7-9|11
ASSLLGQNGYT
>TRBJ2-1|TRBV5-6|15
ASSLALAGGVGHEQF
>TRBJ2-3|TRBV5-7|11
ASSWTGTDTQY
>TRBJ2-7|TRBV5-5|13
ASSHRTGDSYEQY
>TRBJ2-1|TRBV6-4|11
ASSPEGGGEQF
>TRBJ1-1|TRBV19|11
ASQDRANTEAF
>TRBJ2-5|TRBV15|11
ATKQGVRETQY
>TRBJ1-1|TRBV29-1|11
SASEGTNTEAF
>TRBJ2-7|TRBV2|13
ASRENRVHTYEQY
>TRBJ2-7|TRBV10-3|15
AISETDSGSRTYEQY
>TRBJ2-1|TRBV29-1|14
SVEDPAGGPYNEQF
>TRBJ1-1|TRBV28|13
ASSFRTGMNTEAF
>TRBJ1-1|TRBV6-1|10
ASSRIGTEAF
>TRBJ1-4|TRBV6-1|13
ASSDPDRGSLKLF
>TRBJ1-6|TRBV7-8|11
ASSPQTGSPLH
>TRBJ1-2|TRBV7-8|11
ASSLGQGAGYT
>TRBJ1-5|TRBV5-6|13
ASSGAGTGNQPQH
>TRBJ1-6|TRBV30|13
AWSGPDRGSSPLH